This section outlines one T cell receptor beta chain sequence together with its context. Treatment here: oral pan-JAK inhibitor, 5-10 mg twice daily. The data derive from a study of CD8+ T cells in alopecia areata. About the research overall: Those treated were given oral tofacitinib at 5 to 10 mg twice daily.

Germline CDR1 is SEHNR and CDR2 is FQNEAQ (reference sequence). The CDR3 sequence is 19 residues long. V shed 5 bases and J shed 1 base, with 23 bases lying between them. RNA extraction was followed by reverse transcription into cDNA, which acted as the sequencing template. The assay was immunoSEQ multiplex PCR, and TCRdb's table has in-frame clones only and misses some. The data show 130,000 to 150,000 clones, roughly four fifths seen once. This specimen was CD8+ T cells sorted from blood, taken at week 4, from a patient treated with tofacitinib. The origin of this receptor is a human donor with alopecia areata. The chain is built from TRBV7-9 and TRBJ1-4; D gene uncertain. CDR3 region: CASSGRSVPITGTNEKLFF. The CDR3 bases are TGTGCCAGCAGCGGCCGATCAGTACCTATTACGGGAACTAATGAAAAACTGTTTTTT. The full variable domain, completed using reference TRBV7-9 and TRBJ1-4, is DTGVSQNPRHKITKRGQNVTFRCDPISEHNRLYWYRQTLGQGPEFLTYFQNEAQLEKSRLLSDRFSAERPKGSFSTLEIQRTEQGDSAMYLCASSGRSVPITGTNEKLFFGSGTQLSVL.